These 10 T cell receptor beta chains came from one sample sequenced in a study of T cells in Graves' hyperthyroidism and ophthalmopathy. TCR beta CDR3 regions were amplified from RNA transcripts. HTBI primers were used for first-round RT-PCR of the TCR CDR3. TCRdb re-derived calls from the multiplex PCR reads in MiXCR, one entry per CDR3 protein. Among approximately 640,000 distinct CDR3 sequences listed, 15% to 20% were seen once. The material sequenced was blood. The source is a man in his forties or fifties with Graves' hyperthyroidism.

The chain joins TRBV6-1 to TRBJ2-7; perhaps D is TRBD1 or TRBD2 (6 bases each). Per the germline V gene, CDR1 is MNHNS and CDR2 is SASEGT. This CDR3 is built from 15 residues. V gave up 7 bases and J gave up 3 bases, with 19 bases separating them. The CDR3 bases are TGTGCCAGCATTCCCTTGAGGGGGGCCTTCTACGAGCAGTACTTC. Its translation is CASIPLRGAFYEQYF.

This clonotype was recorded many times. The J gene is TRBJ1-1, the V gene TRBV12-3 or TRBV12-4; D is undetermined. Between the trimmed V and J ends, which lost 6 bases and 8 bases, there was a span of 19 bases. The CDR3 has 14 amino acids. DNA for the CDR3: TGTGCCAGCAGCCCTAGAGAGATCATAGGAGAAGCTTTCTTT. Translated: CASSPREIIGEAFF.

This clonotype has more than one count but fewer than ten. This clone may be a read error of a much larger clone one base away. The chain employs TRBV28 and TRBJ2-7; 7 nucleotides align to TRBD1. The CDR3 is 14 residues long. The germline CDR1 and CDR2 sequences are MDHEN and SYDVKM. CDR3 bases: TGTGCCAGCGGTTTAATCCCAGGGGGCTACGAGCAGTACTTC. Translated, it gives CASGLIPGGYEQYF.

In its sample, this clonotype was seen many times. This rearrangement joins TRBV11-2 to TRBJ1-5; D gene ambiguous. Trimming shortened V by 1 base and J by 6 bases, and 7 bases separated the two germline ends. This CDR3 spans 13 amino acids. Germline CDR1 is SGHAT and CDR2 is FQNNGV. CDR3 protein: CASSLGFSQPQHF. CDR3 DNA: TGTGCCAGCAGCTTAGGGTTCAGTCAGCCCCAGCATTTT.

Remarks on this clonotype: Possible read error: a much larger clone is one base away. The conserved phenylalanine or tryptophan normally closing the CDR3 is absent here, so this likely arose from a read error. This chain joins TRBV7-2 and TRBJ2-4; a weak D match, TRBD2 (6 bases). The CDR3 has 14 amino acids. V lost 5 bases and J lost 3, with 11 bases in between. Germline values: CDR1 SGHTA, CDR2 FQGNSA. In DNA form, the CDR3 reads TGTGCCAGCAGCCCGACGCGGGGCAAAAACATTCAGTACTCC. Residues: CASSPTRGKNIQYS.

This clonotype was counted many times. The chain employs TRBV27 and TRBJ2-3; D is perhaps TRBD1 (5 bases). The V gene lost 6 bases and the J gene lost 0 bases, with 16 bases spanning the gap. Germline lookup yields CDR1 MNHEY and CDR2 SMNVEV (reference sequence). The CDR3 length is 16 residues. The DNA of the CDR3 is TGTGCCAGCAGACGCTACCAGGGATCTAGCACAGATACGCAGTATTTT. Encoded protein: CASRRYQGSSTDTQYF.

This clonotype was picked up a small number of times. This chain links TRBV6-2 or TRBV6-3 with TRBJ2-2; D is possibly TRBD2 (6 bases). V was pared by 6 bases and J by 8 bases, with 22 bases between. The CDR3 length is 16 residues. The germline V gene encodes CDR1 MNHEY and CDR2 SVGEGT. CDR3 protein: CASRRGRRGVLGELFF. For the CDR3, the DNA is TGTGCCAGCAGGCGTGGACGGAGGGGCGTTTTGGGGGAGCTGTTTTTT.

In its sample, this clonotype was seen a few times. The CDR3 loop is CASSEYDEGSAFF. CDR3 coding DNA: TGTGCCAGCAGTGAATATGATGAAGGGAGCGCTTTCTTT. The V and J genes are TRBV25-1 and TRBJ1-1; D is uncertain. Germline V CDR1 and CDR2: MGHDK, SYGVNS. V dropped 0 bases and J dropped 11 bases, with 13 bases sitting between them. CDR3 length equals 13 residues.

This clonotype was found many times. The chain couples TRBV7-9 to TRBJ2-1; no clear D. There are 15 residues in the CDR3. The ends were cut back, 4 bases at V and 6 bases at J, with 16 bases in the middle. The germline V gene has CDR1 SEHNR and CDR2 FQNEAQ (reference sequence). CDR3 sequence: CASSSALASANEQFF. DNA for the CDR3: TGTGCCAGCAGCTCGGCTCTTGCGAGCGCCAATGAGCAGTTCTTC.

This clonotype was counted at least ten times. The chain recombines TRBV2 with TRBJ2-7; a weak D match, TRBD1 (5 bases). CDR3 length equals 13 residues. Germline V CDR1 and CDR2: SNHLY, FYNNEI. Trimming cost V 3 bases and J 3 bases, with 9 bases left between them. CDR3 sequence (DNA): TGTGCCAGCAGTGACCAGGGTTTCTACGAGCAGTACTTC. It translates to CASSDQGFYEQYF. The full variable domain, completed using reference TRBV2 and TRBJ2-7, is EPEVTQTPSHQVTQMGQEVILRCVPISNHLYFYWYRQILGQKVEFLVSFYNNEISEKSEIFDDQFSVERPDGSNFTLKIRSTKLEDSAMYFCASSDQGFYEQYFGPGTRLTVT.